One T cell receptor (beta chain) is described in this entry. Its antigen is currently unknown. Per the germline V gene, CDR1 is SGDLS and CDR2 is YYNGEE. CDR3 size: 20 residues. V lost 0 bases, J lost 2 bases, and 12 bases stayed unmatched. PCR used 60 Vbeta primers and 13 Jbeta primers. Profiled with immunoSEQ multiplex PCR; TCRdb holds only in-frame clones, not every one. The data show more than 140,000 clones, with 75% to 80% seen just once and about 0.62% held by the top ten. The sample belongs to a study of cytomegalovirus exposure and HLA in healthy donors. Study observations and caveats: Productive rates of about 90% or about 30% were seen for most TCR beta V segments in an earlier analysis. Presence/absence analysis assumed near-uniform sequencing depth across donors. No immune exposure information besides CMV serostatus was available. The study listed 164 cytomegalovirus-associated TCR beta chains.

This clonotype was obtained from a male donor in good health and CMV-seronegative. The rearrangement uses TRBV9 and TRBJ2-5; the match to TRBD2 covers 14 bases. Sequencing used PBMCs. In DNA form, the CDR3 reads TGTGCCAGCAGCGTAGGGTGGACTAGCGGGGGGATCTCGGGGCAAGAGACCCAGTACTTC. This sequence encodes CASSVGWTSGGISGQETQYF. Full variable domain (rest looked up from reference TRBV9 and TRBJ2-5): DSGVTQTPKHLITATGQRVTLRCSPRSGDLSVYWYQQSLDQGLQFLIQYYNGEERAKGNILERFSAQQFPDLHSELNLSSLELGDSALYFCASSVGWTSGGISGQETQYFGPGTRLLVL.